The 31 T cell receptor beta chains presented below share a single source sample, sequenced in a study of cytomegalovirus exposure and HLA in healthy donors. The PCR was carried out with 60 Vbeta primers and 13 Jbeta primers. The data were produced by immunoSEQ multiplex PCR, yet TCRdb's version contains in-frame clones alone and is incomplete. The sample lists 110,000 to 150,000 clones; 68% were seen once. Input material: PBMCs. These receptors all come from a man aged 55 to 69 in good health and CMV-seronegative.

J is TRBJ2-1 and V is TRBV7-3; unclear D gene. The germline V and J ends were trimmed by 0 bases and 7 bases, with 7 bases remaining between them. Per germline, CDR1 SGHTA and CDR2 FQGTGA. The CDR3 consists of 13 residues. The CDR3 DNA is TGTGCCAGCAGCTTAACGGTCGGGAATGAGCAGTTCTTC. The encoded protein is CASSLTVGNEQFF.

The chain uses TRBV10-3 and TRBJ2-7, with 12 bases that match TRBD2. V lost 11 bases and J lost 5; bases outside the gene matches: 7. The CDR3 loop spans 13 amino acids. Per germline, CDR1 ENHRY and CDR2 SYGVKD. CDR3 nucleotide sequence: TGTGCCGTACTAGCGGGAGGTTCGGACGAGCAGTACTTC. Protein product: CAVLAGGSDEQYF.

This clone has a count of ten or more. V is TRBV28 and J is TRBJ2-7; TRBD1 matches 7 bases. Germline V lookup: CDR1 MDHEN, CDR2 SYDVKM. This CDR3 has 15 residues. The trim removed 6 bases at V and 6 bases at J, leaving 14 bases unmatched. The CDR3 bases are TGTGCCAGCAGCCAGCTTACCGGGACAGCGGTCGAGCAGTACTTC. Its translation is CASSQLTGTAVEQYF. The complete variable domain, with remaining parts taken from reference TRBV28 and TRBJ2-7, reads DVKVTQSSRYLVKRTGEKVFLECVQDMDHENMFWYRQDPGLGLRLIYFSYDVKMKEKGDIPEGYSVSREKKERFSLILESASTNQTSMYLCASSQLTGTAVEQYFGPGTRLTVT.

The J gene is TRBJ2-3, the V gene TRBV4-3; 9 bases match TRBD2. CDR3 length equals 16 residues. Germline V gene data show CDR1 as LGHNA and CDR2 as YSLEER. J was trimmed by 5 bases and V by 0 bases; bases with no gene match: 6. The CDR3 DNA reads as TGCGCCAGCAGCCAAGAGGTAGCGGGAGTTGGAGATACGCAGTATTTT. Translating it yields CASSQEVAGVGDTQYF.

The J gene is TRBJ1-3, the V gene TRBV7-8; unclear D gene. Trimming shortened V by 1 base and J by 0 bases, and 10 bases separated the two germline ends. From germline, CDR1 is SGHVS and CDR2 FQNEAQ. The CDR3 consists of 16 residues. CDR3 DNA sequence: TGTGCCAGCAGCTTAGGACTCCGGGGCTCTGGAAACACCATATATTTT. Translation gives CASSLGLRGSGNTIYF.

This chain uses TRBV6-5 with TRBJ2-1; 9 bases map to TRBD1. The V and J ends lost 7 bases and 10 bases, in that order; junction bases with no gene match: 8. The germline CDR1 and CDR2 sequences are MNHEY and SVGAGI. This CDR3 spans 13 amino acids. Written as DNA, the CDR3 is TGTGCCAGCACCCAGGACAGGGGAAGAGAGCAGTTCTTC. Translation gives CASTQDRGREQFF.

To note about this clone: Germline and junction disagree at one end, which may indicate a read error. The chain employs TRBV7-9 and TRBJ2-1; 7 nucleotides match TRBD2. The CDR3 spans 18 residues. Germline V gene lookup returns CDR1 SEHNR and CDR2 FQNEAQ (reference sequence). CDR3 in DNA: TGTTCCAGCAGCTTGTGGATTGGCGGGAGCGTCTCCTACAATGAGCAGTTCTTC. Amino acids: CSSSLWIGGSVSYNEQFF.

This clone was recorded once. CDR3 coding DNA: TGTGCCAGCAGCCCGCTAATGGGAGGGACCCAGTACTTC. Translation: CASSPLMGGTQYF. The gene calls are TRBV6-5 and TRBJ2-5; tentative D call: TRBD2 (6 bases). The germline CDR1 and CDR2 sequences are MNHEY and SVGAGI. This CDR3 has 13 residues. V was clipped by 6 bases and J by 7 bases, with 15 bases between them.

This chain uses TRBV7-9 with TRBJ1-4; 8 bases fit TRBD1. The CDR3 spans 15 residues. From germline, CDR1 is SEHNR and CDR2 FQNEAQ (reference sequence). V shed 3 bases and J 7 bases; nucleotides not matched to a gene: 7. The CDR3 coding sequence is TGTGCCAGCAGCTTCGTACAGGGGGGTCTTGAAAAACTGTTTTTT. It encodes CASSFVQGGLEKLFF.

The V gene is TRBV27, the J gene TRBJ2-3; possibly TRBD2 for D (6 bases). This CDR3 comprises 13 residues. Germline V gene sequence: CDR1 MNHEY, CDR2 SMNVEV (reference sequence). The V end lost 4 bases, the J end lost 7 bases, and 12 bases lay between the germline ends. DNA of the CDR3: TGTGCCAGCAGTTACTTAGCGGACCATACGCAGTATTTT. Translating it yields CASSYLADHTQYF.

This chain uses TRBV30 with TRBJ1-5, with 9 bases lining up with TRBD1. CDR3 length: 18 residues. Trimming cost V 3 bases and J 1 base; bases outside gene matches: 13. Germline V lookup: CDR1 GTSNPN, CDR2 SVGIG (reference sequence). CDR3 sequence reads: CAWRTGTGTGRSNQPQHF. CDR3 DNA sequence: TGTGCCTGGAGAACCGGGACAGGGACAGGTCGAAGCAATCAGCCCCAGCATTTT.

V usage is TRBV2 and J usage is TRBJ1-1, with D tentatively TRBD1 (6 bases). The CDR3 is made up of 16 amino acids. From germline, CDR1 is SNHLY and CDR2 FYNNEI. V lost 1 base and J 0 bases, leaving 12 bases between the germline ends. The CDR3 region is CASSEEDTGMNTEAFF. The CDR3 DNA sequence: TGTGCCAGCAGTGAAGAGGATACAGGGATGAACACTGAAGCTTTCTTT.

This clone came up once. The chain couples TRBV5-6 to TRBJ2-7; 8 nucleotides agree with TRBD1. The CDR3 contains 15 residues. The V segment lost 4 bases and the J segment 0 bases; nucleotides outside the gene matches: 6. Per germline, CDR1 SGHDT and CDR2 YYEEEE. The DNA for the CDR3 is TGTGCCAGCAGCCCGACAGGGGTTCCCTCCTACGAGCAGTACTTC. This sequence encodes CASSPTGVPSYEQYF.

The chain links TRBV28 to TRBJ2-1; 10 bases are a match to TRBD2. The CDR3 extends over 15 amino acids. Germline V lookup: CDR1 MDHEN, CDR2 SYDVKM. The V segment lost 5 bases and the J segment 9 bases; nucleotides outside the gene matches: 10. In DNA form, the CDR3 reads TGTGCCAGCAGTCCGAGCGGGAGGGCAGGTAGTGAGCAGTTCTTC. It specifies CASSPSGRAGSEQFF.

The chain combines TRBV5-1 with TRBJ2-7, with TRBD1 as a possible D gene (6 bases). Looked up from germline, CDR1 is SGHRS and CDR2 is YFSETQ. The CDR3 runs 14 residues. Deletions cut 0 bases from V and 2 bases from J, with 9 bases between. The CDR3 loop reads CASSLGQATYEQYF. The CDR3 DNA follows: TGCGCCAGCAGCTTGGGACAGGCTACCTACGAGCAGTACTTC.

The chain links TRBV10-3 to TRBJ2-1, with a weak D call TRBD2 (6 bases). The CDR3 has 15 residues. Germline CDR1 ENHRY, CDR2 SYGVKD. V lost 0 bases and J lost 9, with 15 bases in between. CDR3 protein: CAISESGEATGEQFF. The CDR3 region has the DNA TGTGCCATCAGTGAGTCGGGGGAGGCGACGGGTGAGCAGTTCTTC.

The chain uses TRBV14 and TRBJ2-1; TRBD1 is a possible D gene (5 bases). This CDR3 is 12 amino acids long. The ends were cut back, 4 bases at V and 15 bases at J, with 16 bases in the middle. Germline loops: CDR1 SGHDN, CDR2 FVKESK. CDR3 amino acids: CASSPGSRVAFF. The CDR3, as DNA: TGTGCCAGCAGCCCCGGAAGCAGGGTAGCGTTCTTC. Drawing the rest from reference TRBV14 and TRBJ2-1, the complete variable domain is EAGVTQFPSHSVIEKGQTVTLRCDPISGHDNLYWYRRVMGKEIKFLLHFVKESKQDESGMPNNRFLAERTGGTYSTLKVQPAELEDSGVYFCASSPGSRVAFFGPGTRLTVL.

The chain has TRBV30 and TRBJ2-2, with 8 bases aligning to TRBD2. The CDR3 loop spans 15 amino acids. CDR1 is GTSNPN and CDR2 is SVGIG in the germline V gene (reference sequence). The junction had 5 bases not matched to a gene; V was cut back by 5 bases and J by 0 bases. The CDR3 spells CAWSREGPNTGELFF. CDR3 in DNA: TGTGCCTGGTCACGGGAGGGCCCGAACACCGGGGAGCTGTTTTTT.

V usage is TRBV7-8 and J usage is TRBJ1-4; 8 bases are shared with TRBD1. The germline V gene has CDR1 SGHVS and CDR2 FQNEAQ. This CDR3 contains 14 residues. The V segment lost 5 bases and the J segment 8 bases; nucleotides outside the gene matches: 7. CDR3 bases: TGTGCCAGCAGCATAGGGACAGGAAGGGAAAAACTGTTTTTT. Protein: CASSIGTGREKLFF.

This clone was seen a handful of times. The V call is TRBV28, the J call TRBJ1-3; TRBD1 agrees at 10 bases. The CDR3 has 17 amino acids. Germline CDR1 reads MDHEN; CDR2 reads SYDVKM. With V trimmed by 2 bases and J by 4 bases, 8 bases remained unmatched. DNA for the CDR3: TGTGCCAGCAGTTTAGGGACCGGGACAGGGGAGGGAAACACCATATATTTT. Its translation: CASSLGTGTGEGNTIYF.

V and J are TRBV28 and TRBJ1-3; 12 nucleotides match TRBD1. The ends lost 7 bases at V and 3 bases at J; junction bases unmatched: 13. Germline-derived CDR1 and CDR2 are MDHEN and SYDVKM. The length of the CDR3 is 18 residues. CDR3 loop: CASNLGPGQGALGNTIYF. For the CDR3, the DNA is TGTGCCAGCAATCTAGGACCGGGACAGGGGGCGCTTGGAAACACCATATATTTT.

There are a few counts of this clone. The gene calls are TRBV27 and TRBJ1-1, with 9 bases identical to TRBD1. This CDR3 contains 14 residues. The germline gives CDR1 MNHEY, CDR2 SMNVEV (reference sequence). The J segment lost 9 bases and the V segment lost 4 bases, leaving 9 bases of the junction unmatched. This CDR3 is CASSSLSTGGKAFF. The CDR3 DNA reads as TGTGCCAGCAGTTCACTCTCGACAGGGGGGAAAGCTTTCTTT.

J is TRBJ1-2 and V is TRBV29-1, with TRBD1 as a possible D gene (5 bases). The CDR3 sequence is 14 residues long. Germline CDR1 reads SQVTM; CDR2 reads ANQGSEA. V shed 7 bases and J shed 3 bases, with 18 bases lying between them. CDR3 loop: CSAQGPRGDYGYTF. The CDR3 coding sequence is TGCAGCGCCCAAGGTCCTCGGGGGGACTATGGCTACACCTTC.

The chain uses TRBV5-1 and TRBJ2-7; tentatively, D is TRBD2 (5 bases). Germline CDR1 reads SGHRS; CDR2 reads YFSETQ. The germline V and J ends were trimmed by 4 bases and 4 bases, with 15 bases remaining between them. This CDR3 is built from 14 residues. In DNA, the CDR3 is TGCGCCAGCAGCCAAGGAACGGGGTGGTACGAGCAGTACTTC. Translation gives CASSQGTGWYEQYF.

CDR3 region: CASTGQGDGDTQYF. CDR3 nucleotides: TGTGCCAGCACTGGACAGGGGGACGGAGATACGCAGTATTTT. This chain uses TRBV5-8 with TRBJ2-3; TRBD1 matches at 10 bases. The CDR3 spans 14 residues. CDR1 is SGHTS and CDR2 is YDEGEE in the germline V gene. Trimming removed 6 bases from V and 5 bases from J; junction bases left unmatched: 6.

The sample holds one count of this clone. The rearrangement joins TRBV28 to TRBJ1-6, with 7 nucleotides matching TRBD1. Germline V gene lookup returns CDR1 MDHEN and CDR2 SYDVKM. V lost 9 bases and J lost 6; bases outside the gene matches: 8. This CDR3 is built from 14 residues. The CDR3 spells CASRRDSFNSPLHF. CDR3 sequence (DNA): TGTGCCAGTAGGAGGGACAGCTTTAATTCACCCCTCCACTTT.

The chain links TRBV28 to TRBJ2-7; 7 bases are a match to TRBD2. In germline, CDR1 is MDHEN, CDR2 SYDVKM. The CDR3 runs to 16 residues. Trimming at V came to 2 bases and at J to 2 bases, leaving 9 bases not matched to a gene. The CDR3 DNA reads TGTGCCAGCAGTTTAGGCGGTGGGGGGGGGACCTACGAGCAGTACTTC. Its translation: CASSLGGGGGTYEQYF.

In this sample, this clone turned up a few times. Other DNA sequences in this specimen translate into the identical CDR3. The J gene is TRBJ2-7, the V gene TRBV29-1, with 8 bases fitting TRBD1. The germline V gene has CDR1 SQVTM and CDR2 ANQGSEA. The CDR3 has 11 residues. J gave up 4 bases and V 4 bases, and 0 bases lay outside the gene matches. As DNA, the CDR3 is TGCAGCGTTGGGGACAGGTACGAGCAGTACTTC. Protein: CSVGDRYEQYF.

The chain employs TRBV9 and TRBJ1-1; 7 nucleotides align to TRBD1. Germline trimming cut 2 bases from V and 0 bases from J; bases unmatched to any gene: 7. Per germline, CDR1 SGDLS and CDR2 YYNGEE. The CDR3 totals 16 residues. The CDR3 protein is CASSVTPTGMNTEAFF. The CDR3 DNA reads TGTGCCAGCAGCGTGACCCCGACAGGGATGAACACTGAAGCTTTCTTT.

This rearrangement joins TRBV2 to TRBJ1-1; D is unclear. Germline V lookup: CDR1 SNHLY, CDR2 FYNNEI. Trimming left V 3 bases short and J 0 bases short, with 8 bases between. This CDR3 is 14 amino acids long. The CDR3: CASSDTAMNTEAFF. The CDR3, as DNA: TGTGCCAGCAGTGACACAGCTATGAACACTGAAGCTTTCTTT.

This chain uses TRBV5-4 with TRBJ1-1; 7 positions agree with TRBD1. The germline V gene encodes CDR1 SGHNT and CDR2 YYREEE (reference sequence). This CDR3 spans 14 amino acids. J was trimmed by 2 bases and V by 0 bases; bases with no gene match: 1. This chain's CDR3 is CASSLEGANTEAFF. For the CDR3, the DNA is TGTGCCAGCAGCTTGGAGGGGGCCAACACTGAAGCTTTCTTT.